The 28 T cell receptor beta chains reported below all come from one sample, sequenced in a study of shared clonotypes between healthy human individuals (dated by TCRdb to about 2020). Receptors were amplified or captured by the immunoSEQ multiplex PCR assay. As stored in TCRdb, this immuneACCESS dataset retains in-frame rearrangements with V and J assigned. A fraction of the clones does not appear; measured against another copy, unresolved V genes explain less than half of the discrepancy, and the remainder lacks a known reason. In all, the sample holds millions of clones, and around 95% of those were seen once. The top ten hold 0.13% of the sample. Sequencing input: naive CD4+ T cells sorted from blood. Sample cell subset or site, as interpreted from the label and publication: CD45RA+ positively selected. Receptors were obtained from a young man in good health.

The chain couples TRBV15 to TRBJ2-1; the match to TRBD2 covers 9 bases. CDR3 length: 16 amino acids. J was trimmed by 9 bases and V by 0 bases; bases with no gene match: 9. The germline gives CDR1 LNHNV, CDR2 YYDKDF (reference sequence). The CDR3, as DNA: TGTGCCACCAGCAGAGATCTGGTAGCGGGGGAGGTTGAGCAGTTCTTC. Translation: CATSRDLVAGEVEQFF.

The chain joins TRBV11-2 to TRBJ2-1, with 11 bases matching TRBD2. The germline V gene has CDR1 SGHAT and CDR2 FQNNGV. The CDR3 has 15 amino acids. Germline trimming cut 7 bases from V and 2 bases from J; bases unmatched to any gene: 4. CDR3 in amino acids: CASTLAGGPYNEQFF. The CDR3 DNA reads TGTGCCAGCACTCTAGCGGGGGGCCCCTACAATGAGCAGTTCTTC.

The chain recombines TRBV18 with TRBJ1-4; a possible D gene is TRBD1 (5 bases). Per germline, CDR1 KGHSH and CDR2 LQKENI. This CDR3 contains 16 residues. Trimming removed 3 bases at V and 4 bases at J, with 15 bases between. The DNA for the CDR3 is TGTGCCAGCTCACCCCCCGGCAGGGCCCTTAATGAAAAACTGTTTTTT. This codes for CASSPPGRALNEKLFF.

This clone has only one observation. V gene TRBV5-6 combines with J gene TRBJ2-3; D ambiguous. The V gene's germline CDR1 is SGHDT and CDR2 YYEEEE. Trimming removed 0 bases at V and 3 bases at J, with 8 bases between. The CDR3 length is 14 residues. The CDR3 nucleotides read TGTGCCAGCAGCTTGGGTGGGGTGACAGATACGCAGTATTTT. This encodes CASSLGGVTDTQYF.

The J gene is TRBJ2-7, the V gene TRBV10-3; unclear D gene. The V gene lost 3 bases and the J gene lost 7 bases, with 16 bases spanning the gap. The CDR3 spans 14 residues. Germline V gene lookup returns CDR1 ENHRY and CDR2 SYGVKD. Here the CDR3 reads CAISDNHQRWEQYF. CDR3 in DNA: TGTGCCATCAGTGATAACCACCAACGGTGGGAGCAGTACTTC.

The chain employs TRBV30 and TRBJ2-6; the D is unclear. Trimming left V 6 bases short and J 0 bases short, with 3 bases between. The germline gives CDR1 GTSNPN, CDR2 SVGIG (reference sequence). This CDR3 comprises 12 residues. In DNA form, the CDR3 reads TGTGCCTGTTCCTCTGGGGCCAACGTCCTGACTTTC. This translates into CACSSGANVLTF. The entire variable domain, with the rest obtained from reference TRBV30 and TRBJ2-6, is as follows: SQTIHQWPATLVQPVGSPLSLECTVEGTSNPNLYWYRQAAGRGLQLLFYSVGIGQISSEVPQNLSASRPQDRQFILSSKKLLLSDSGFYLCACSSGANVLTFGAGSRLTVL.

This clone was seen just once. V usage is TRBV6-1 and J usage is TRBJ1-5; D ambiguous. Germline V gene lookup returns CDR1 MNHNS and CDR2 SASEGT. With 0 bases removed from V and 6 bases from J, the gap between germline ends came to 6 bases. This CDR3 region has 13 residues. This CDR3 reads CASSEAIGQPQHF. CDR3 coding DNA: TGTGCCAGCAGTGAAGCGATCGGTCAGCCCCAGCATTTT.

This rearrangement joins TRBV2 to TRBJ1-6; D unresolved. Germline-derived CDR1 and CDR2 are SNHLY and FYNNEI. The CDR3 runs 17 residues. The V end lost 1 base, the J end lost 9 bases, and 19 bases lay between the germline ends. In nucleotides, the CDR3 is TGTGCCAGCAGTGAAGACGGACCCCGTCTCAGTATTTCACCCCTCCACTTT. It encodes CASSEDGPRLSISPLHF.

The rearrangement uses TRBV10-3 and TRBJ1-1; D perhaps matches TRBD1 (6 bases). CDR1 and CDR2 (germline): ENHRY, SYGVKD. The V and J ends lost 0 bases and 4 bases respectively, with 9 bases between them. The CDR3 is 14 residues long. The CDR3 is CAISESTGPTEAFF. The CDR3 DNA sequence: TGTGCCATCAGTGAGTCGACAGGACCCACTGAAGCTTTCTTT.

Comment on this clone: The identical CDR3 is also encoded by other nucleotide sequences in the sample. The gene calls are TRBV5-6 and TRBJ1-6; tentatively, D is TRBD1 (6 bases). In germline, CDR1 is SGHDT, CDR2 YYEEEE. This CDR3 region has 14 residues. Trimming stripped 4 bases from V and 3 bases from J, with 8 bases between. In nucleotides, the CDR3 is TGTGCCAGCAGCCCACAGGGCTATAATTCACCCCTCCACTTT. It yields the protein CASSPQGYNSPLHF. Together with reference TRBV5-6 and TRBJ1-6, the CDR3 gives the full variable domain: DAGVTQSPTHLIKTRGQQVTLRCSPKSGHDTVSWYQQALGQGPQFIFQYYEEEERQRGNFPDRFSGHQFPNYSSELNVNALLLGDSALYLCASSPQGYNSPLHFGNGTRLTVT.

The V call is TRBV9, the J call TRBJ2-1, with TRBD1 matching 7 bases. There are 15 residues in the CDR3. Looked up from germline, CDR1 is SGDLS and CDR2 is YYNGEE. Germline trimming cut 4 bases from V and 5 bases from J; bases unmatched to any gene: 9. The CDR3 loop is CASSLRQGIHNEQFF. The CDR3, as DNA: TGTGCCAGCAGCCTTAGACAGGGTATCCACAATGAGCAGTTCTTC.

The chain combines TRBV4-3 with TRBJ2-1; D is perhaps TRBD2 (7 bases). The V gene lost 0 bases and the J gene lost 7 bases, with 19 bases spanning the gap. This CDR3 contains 17 residues. Germline values: CDR1 LGHNA, CDR2 YSLEER. The chain's CDR3 is CASSQDPSGGRGNEQFF. The CDR3, as DNA: TGCGCCAGCAGCCAAGACCCTTCGGGAGGTAGGGGGAATGAGCAGTTCTTC.

The rearrangement uses TRBV5-1 and TRBJ2-3; D gene ambiguous. Trimming pared 0 bases from V and 2 bases from J, leaving 10 bases between. The CDR3 sequence is 15 residues long. CDR1 SGHRS and CDR2 YFSETQ come from the germline V gene. The CDR3 reads CASSLGGQNTDTQYF. The DNA for the CDR3 is TGCGCCAGCAGCTTGGGCGGTCAGAACACAGATACGCAGTATTTT.

The rearrangement links TRBV6-6 to TRBJ2-2; 8 nucleotides line up with TRBD1. The length of the CDR3 is 15 residues. The germline V gene has CDR1 MNHNY and CDR2 SVGAGI (reference sequence). J lost 0 bases, V lost 6 bases, and 3 bases had no gene match. The CDR3 DNA reads as TGTGCCAGCAGACCAGGGGGCTCGAACACCGGGGAGCTGTTTTTT. Translation gives CASRPGGSNTGELFF.

In DNA form, the CDR3 reads TGCAGCGGGGATAGCATGGGAGAGACCCAGTACTTC. It codes for CSGDSMGETQYF. The chain uses TRBV29-1 and TRBJ2-5; D gene unclear. Germline values: CDR1 SQVTM, CDR2 ANQGSEA. V was cut by 7 bases and J by 4 bases, with 13 bases left in between. This CDR3 is 12 amino acids long.

As regards this clone: The sample has other DNA sequences that encode this CDR3 too. The gene calls are TRBV11-2 and TRBJ2-7; 10 nucleotides match TRBD1. The length of the CDR3 is 13 residues. J was trimmed by 4 bases and V by 3 bases; bases with no gene match: 0. Germline V gene lookup returns CDR1 SGHAT and CDR2 FQNNGV. In DNA form, the CDR3 reads TGTGCCAGCAGCTTGGACAGGGGGTACGAGCAGTACTTC. Protein: CASSLDRGYEQYF.

This CDR3 reads CASSLQVDGYTF. The CDR3 DNA is TGTGCCAGCAGTTTGCAGGTGGATGGCTACACCTTC. This sequence joins TRBV28 and TRBJ1-2; D not certain. The germline V and J ends were trimmed by 3 bases and 6 bases, with 8 bases remaining between them. Per germline, CDR1 MDHEN and CDR2 SYDVKM. This CDR3 spans 12 amino acids.

In the case of this clone: This sample also contains other DNA sequences that code for the same CDR3. The chain recombines TRBV30 with TRBJ1-4, with D unclear. The germline V gene has CDR1 GTSNPN and CDR2 SVGIG (reference sequence). This CDR3 has 12 amino acids. V gave up 2 bases and J gave up 8 bases, with 9 bases separating them. This CDR3 reads CAWSSGGEKLFF. The CDR3 nucleotides are TGTGCCTGGAGTTCCGGTGGGGAAAAACTGTTTTTT.

The V gene is TRBV6-1, the J gene TRBJ2-4; 10 nucleotides match TRBD2. Germline V gene data show CDR1 as MNHNS and CDR2 as SASEGT. V dropped 4 bases and J dropped 7; count of bases not matched to a gene: 10. The CDR3 totals 16 residues. CDR3: CASSGTIAGGRNIQYF. As DNA, the CDR3 is TGTGCCAGCAGTGGGACGATAGCGGGGGGCCGGAACATTCAGTACTTC.

This rearrangement joins TRBV27 to TRBJ1-2, with unresolved D. V was cut by 5 bases and J by 8 bases, with 21 bases left in between. The germline CDR1 and CDR2 sequences are MNHEY and SMNVEV (reference sequence). This CDR3 region has 15 residues. In DNA form, the CDR3 reads TGTGCCAGCAGTCCCCGTAGCCTTAGTCTCGGGGGCTACACCTTC. Translated, it gives CASSPRSLSLGGYTF.

The chain combines TRBV2 with TRBJ1-3; D ambiguous. The germline V and J ends were trimmed by 3 bases and 14 bases, with 8 bases remaining between them. The CDR3 length is 10 residues. CDR1 is SNHLY, CDR2 FYNNEI, per germline. In nucleotides, the CDR3 is TGTGCCAGCAGTGAGAGGGCCCTATATTTT. It specifies CASSERALYF.

V gene TRBV2 combines with J gene TRBJ1-2; TRBD1 agrees at 8 bases. This CDR3 comprises 12 residues. Germline V lookup: CDR1 SNHLY, CDR2 FYNNEI. The ends lost 6 bases at V and 8 bases at J; junction bases unmatched: 5. The CDR3 sequence is CASRQGAEGYTF. For the CDR3, the DNA is TGTGCCAGCAGGCAGGGGGCGGAAGGCTACACCTTC. Using reference TRBV2 and TRBJ1-2 for the parts outside the CDR3, the full variable domain is EPEVTQTPSHQVTQMGQEVILRCVPISNHLYFYWYRQILGQKVEFLVSFYNNEISEKSEIFDDQFSVERPDGSNFTLKIRSTKLEDSAMYFCASRQGAEGYTFGSGTRLTVV.

The gene calls are TRBV6-6 and TRBJ1-2, with D unresolved. Trimming removed 2 bases from V and 3 bases from J, with 16 bases in between. The germline gives CDR1 MNHNY, CDR2 SVGAGI (reference sequence). The CDR3 is 16 amino acids. The chain's CDR3 is CASSYTSAPGDYGYTF. The DNA for the CDR3 is TGTGCCAGCAGTTACACGTCGGCACCAGGAGACTATGGCTACACCTTC.

Worth noting for this clone: This specimen includes other DNA sequences encoding the same CDR3. CDR3 loop: CASSLAGTDYGYTF. CDR3 in DNA: TGCGCCAGCAGCTTGGCAGGGACCGACTATGGCTACACCTTC. This chain links TRBV5-1 with TRBJ1-2, with D tentatively TRBD1 (5 bases). Germline assignment: CDR1 SGHRS and CDR2 YFSETQ. Trimming cost V 0 bases and J 3 bases, with 9 bases left between them. CDR3 length: 14 residues. Supplemented by reference TRBV5-1 and TRBJ1-2, the full variable domain reads KAGVTQTPRYLIKTRGQQVTLSCSPISGHRSVSWYQQTPGQGLQFLFEYFSETQRNKGNFPGRFSGRQFSNSRSEMNVSTLELGDSALYLCASSLAGTDYGYTFGSGTRLTVV.

The chain has TRBV6-4 and TRBJ1-6; no firm D call. Trimming removed 3 bases from V and 5 bases from J, with 5 bases in between. The CDR3 is 13 amino acids. Germline lookup yields CDR1 MRHNA and CDR2 SNTAGT. CDR3 protein: CASSEGHNSPLHF. CDR3 DNA sequence: TGTGCCAGCAGTGAAGGGCATAATTCACCCCTCCACTTT.

The gene calls are TRBV19 and TRBJ2-7, with 12 nucleotides matching TRBD2. After removal of 6 bases from V and 6 bases from J, the junction contained 9 bases not matched to a gene. Germline assignment: CDR1 LNHDA and CDR2 SQIVND (reference sequence). CDR3 length: 15 amino acids. The DNA for the CDR3 is TGTGCCAGTAGCCTATCTAGCGGGGGGGAATTCGAGCAGTACTTC. It is translated as CASSLSSGGEFEQYF.

The J gene is TRBJ2-1, the V gene TRBV10-3; D may be TRBD1 (6 bases). The ends were cut back, 5 bases at V and 6 bases at J, with 14 bases in the middle. In germline, CDR1 is ENHRY, CDR2 SYGVKD. CDR3 length equals 14 residues. The CDR3 DNA follows: TGTGCCATCAGTTTGACAGGTCCGACCAATGAGCAGTTCTTC. Translation: CAISLTGPTNEQFF.

Concerning this clone itself: Different DNA sequences within this sample yield the same CDR3. The J gene is TRBJ2-3, the V gene TRBV30; D uncertain. V lost 3 bases, J lost 4 bases, and 5 bases lay in between. This CDR3 comprises 11 residues. Germline V gene data show CDR1 as GTSNPN and CDR2 as SVGIG (reference sequence). The CDR3 is CAWSGPDTQYF. The DNA of the CDR3 is TGTGCCTGGAGCGGTCCAGATACGCAGTATTTT.